The present T cell receptor beta chain was sequenced within a study of cytomegalovirus exposure and HLA in healthy donors. Whole-study findings and limits: In vitro assays verified that a few CMV-associated chains recognized CMV antigens specifically.

Primers included in the PCR were 60 Vbeta and 13 Jbeta primers. Sequenced by immunoSEQ multiplex PCR; TCRdb stores in-frame clones only, minus some. The sample lists approximately 160,000 clones; about 81% were seen once. To note about this clone: Its matching antigen is unknown.

Germline V gene lookup returns CDR1 SEHNR and CDR2 FQNEAQ (reference sequence). The V end was cut by 5 bases, the J end by 10 bases, with 9 bases between. CDR3 size: 12 residues. This TCR came from a woman aged 45-60 years in good health and CMV-seropositive. The sample comprised PBMCs. V usage is TRBV7-9 and J usage is TRBJ1-6; D is possibly TRBD1 (5 bases). In nucleotides, the CDR3 is TGTGCCAGCAGCCACGACAGATCACCCCTCCACTTT. Protein: CASSHDRSPLHF.